Below are 24 T cell receptor beta chains sequenced from a single sample in a study of blood T cell repertoires in COVID-19. Clones were read by immunoSEQ multiplex PCR, and TCRdb kept only the in-frame ones, dropping some. The sample contains around 110,000 clones, roughly 84% of which appear only once. Sample: peripheral blood. The origin of the receptors is a man in his forties with acute or convalescent COVID-19.

The chain is built from TRBV19 and TRBJ2-6, with 7 bases that match TRBD2. The CDR3 spans 18 residues. In germline, CDR1 is LNHDA, CDR2 SQIVND (reference sequence). Trimming cost V 1 base and J 7 bases; bases outside gene matches: 13. The CDR3 reads CASSIGSAGSGGANVLTF. The CDR3 DNA is TGTGCCAGTAGTATAGGTTCAGCGGGGAGTGGTGGAGCCAACGTCCTGACTTTC.

The rearrangement uses TRBV6-6 and TRBJ2-6, with D perhaps TRBD2 (5 bases). V shed 5 bases and J shed 3 bases, with 11 bases lying between them. The germline CDR1 and CDR2 sequences are MNHNY and SVGAGI (reference sequence). The CDR3 totals 15 residues. CDR3 sequence: CASSPPGVGANVLTF. As DNA, the CDR3 is TGTGCCAGCAGTCCCCCCGGGGTTGGGGCCAACGTCCTGACTTTC.

In the case of this clone: A read error may produce the germline difference seen at one junction end. The chain recombines TRBV30 with TRBJ1-2; 9 nucleotides agree with TRBD1. Germline CDR1 and CDR2: GTSNPN and SVGIG (reference sequence). This CDR3 comprises 16 residues. CDR3 sequence: CAWRRDRAPSKYGYTF. As DNA, the CDR3 is TGTGCCTGGAGAAGGGACAGGGCCCCCTCTAAATATGGCTACACCTTC.

The V call is TRBV6-4, the J call TRBJ2-3, with 10 nucleotides matching TRBD1. The CDR3 spans 16 residues. V was clipped by 0 bases and J by 4 bases; unmatched bases: 4. Germline CDR1 reads MRHNA; CDR2 reads SNTAGT. Written as DNA, the CDR3 is TGTGCCAGCAGTGACTCGCCGGGACAGGGGTCAGATACGCAGTATTTT. Amino acid sequence: CASSDSPGQGSDTQYF.

This chain joins TRBV7-8 and TRBJ1-2; 8 bases match TRBD1. Germline trimming cut 6 bases from V and 8 bases from J; bases unmatched to any gene: 14. The CDR3 contains 15 residues. CDR1 is SGHVS and CDR2 is FQNEAQ in the germline V gene. DNA of the CDR3: TGTGCCAGCAGAACTACCGAGACAGGGGCCGGAGGCTACACCTTC. It translates to CASRTTETGAGGYTF.

The chain has TRBV19 and TRBJ2-7; the match to TRBD1 covers 8 bases. Looked up from germline, CDR1 is LNHDA and CDR2 is SQIVND (reference sequence). Unmatched junction bases numbered 5, after V lost 1 base and J lost 3 bases. CDR3 size: 15 residues. CDR3 in DNA: TGTGCCAGTAGTATAGGCAAACAGGGGGTCTACGAGCAGTACTTC. Its protein is CASSIGKQGVYEQYF. Using reference TRBV19 and TRBJ2-7 for the parts outside the CDR3, the full variable domain is DGGITQSPKYLFRKEGQNVTLSCEQNLNHDAMYWYRQDPGQGLRLIYYSQIVNDFQKGDIAEGYSVSREKKESFPLTVTSAQKNPTAFYLCASSIGKQGVYEQYFGPGTRLTVT.

The chain is built from TRBV19 and TRBJ1-5; no definite D call. CDR1 and CDR2 from the germline V gene are LNHDA and SQIVND (reference sequence). CDR3 size: 12 residues. The V end was cut by 2 bases, the J end by 6 bases, with 5 bases between. CDR3 DNA sequence: TGTGCCAGTAGTATAATGGCTCAGCCCCAGCATTTT. It is translated as CASSIMAQPQHF.

The rearrangement joins TRBV28 to TRBJ1-2; TRBD1 might be the D (5 bases). Germline V gene sequence: CDR1 MDHEN, CDR2 SYDVKM. CDR3 length equals 12 residues. V lost 7 bases to trimming and J lost 4 bases, with 10 bases between them. CDR3 sequence reads: CASTGMAYGYTF. CDR3 in DNA: TGTGCCAGCACAGGGATGGCCTATGGCTACACCTTC.

The chain is built from TRBV7-3 and TRBJ2-3, with a weak D call TRBD1 (5 bases). The CDR3 has 17 amino acids. V shed 5 bases and J shed 0 bases, with 18 bases lying between them. Germline-derived CDR1 and CDR2 are SGHTA and FQGTGA. CDR3: CASSILGASRSTDTQYF. The CDR3 bases are TGTGCCAGCAGCATCCTTGGGGCCAGCCGTAGCACAGATACGCAGTATTTT.

The chain uses TRBV11-3 and TRBJ2-2; 7 bases fit TRBD1. The CDR3 contains 15 residues. The germline CDR1 and CDR2 sequences are SGHNT and YENEEA. Trimming took 1 base from V and 1 from J; bases not matched to a gene: 0. The CDR3, as DNA: TGTGCCAGCAGCTTAGGGACAGGGAACACCGGGGAGCTGTTTTTT. Residues: CASSLGTGNTGELFF.

The CDR3 spells CASSLRDRARQPQHF. DNA for the CDR3: TGTGCCAGCAGTTTGCGTGACAGAGCCAGACAGCCCCAGCATTTT. The rearrangement joins TRBV28 to TRBJ1-5, with a tentative D call TRBD1 (5 bases). This CDR3 region has 15 residues. V was trimmed by 3 bases and J by 7 bases, leaving 16 bases between them. Per the germline V gene, CDR1 is MDHEN and CDR2 is SYDVKM.

This sequence joins TRBV28 and TRBJ1-5, with D uncertain. Trimming cost V 5 bases and J 1 base, with 12 bases left between them. Germline V gene sequence: CDR1 MDHEN, CDR2 SYDVKM. The CDR3 totals 15 residues. CDR3 loop: CASSARSPSNQPQHF. CDR3 bases: TGTGCCAGCAGTGCCCGGTCGCCGAGCAATCAGCCCCAGCATTTT.

This clone is a singleton in its sample. This chain uses TRBV14 with TRBJ2-2; 10 positions agree with TRBD2. Germline V gene lookup returns CDR1 SGHDN and CDR2 FVKESK. The V and J ends lost 0 bases and 4 bases, in that order; junction bases with no gene match: 5. The CDR3 has 17 residues. The CDR3, as DNA: TGTGCCAGCAGCCAAGATACTAGCGGGGCTTTCACCGGGGAGCTGTTTTTT. Translated, it gives CASSQDTSGAFTGELFF. The complete variable domain, with remaining parts taken from reference TRBV14 and TRBJ2-2, reads EAGVTQFPSHSVIEKGQTVTLRCDPISGHDNLYWYRRVMGKEIKFLLHFVKESKQDESGMPNNRFLAERTGGTYSTLKVQPAELEDSGVYFCASSQDTSGAFTGELFFGEGSRLTVL.

The chain links TRBV6-6 to TRBJ2-3, with D possibly TRBD2 on 5 matching bases. V lost 0 bases and J lost 2, with 9 bases in between. The germline V gene has CDR1 MNHNY and CDR2 SVGAGI (reference sequence). CDR3 length equals 15 residues. CDR3 nucleotides: TGTGCCAGCAGTTACTCCGGGAAGCTCACAGATACGCAGTATTTT. Translation: CASSYSGKLTDTQYF.

The rearrangement links TRBV7-2 to TRBJ2-3, with 9 bases identical to TRBD1. CDR3 length: 14 residues. V lost 5 bases and J lost 5; bases outside the gene matches: 5. Per the germline V gene, CDR1 is SGHTA and CDR2 is FQGNSA. CDR3 DNA: TGTGCCAGCAGCCCTGGACAGGGGATAGATACGCAGTATTTT. Translation: CASSPGQGIDTQYF.

V usage is TRBV5-8 and J usage is TRBJ1-5; TRBD1 agrees at 10 bases. V gave up 4 bases and J gave up 6 bases; unmatched junction bases: 10. CDR1 and CDR2 (germline): SGHTS, YDEGEE. This CDR3 region has 16 residues. The CDR3 here is CASSRGTGARGQPQHF. DNA of the CDR3: TGTGCCAGCAGCCGAGGGACAGGGGCCAGAGGTCAGCCCCAGCATTTT.

This clone was seen just once. CDR3 in amino acids: CASSTGRDRGPITVYNSPLHF. The CDR3 bases are TGTGCCAGTAGTACGGGGAGGGACAGGGGGCCCATCACCGTCTATAATTCACCCCTCCACTTT. This chain joins TRBV19 and TRBJ1-6, with 12 bases matching TRBD1. CDR1 and CDR2 from the germline V gene are LNHDA and SQIVND (reference sequence). The CDR3 runs 21 residues. J lost 3 bases, V lost 4 bases, and 16 bases had no gene match.

This clone was found a few times. The V call is TRBV4-1, the J call TRBJ1-3, with unresolved D. The CDR3 totals 15 residues. Trimming took off 4 bases at V and 0 bases at J, with 10 bases between the two ends. Germline values: CDR1 MGHRA, CDR2 YSYEKL. CDR3 sequence: CASSLQLLSGNTIYF. Written as DNA, the CDR3 is TGCGCCAGCAGCCTTCAACTACTCTCTGGAAACACCATATATTTT.

This chain joins TRBV6-1 and TRBJ1-5, with 9 bases lining up with TRBD1. The CDR3 runs 16 residues. Germline V lookup: CDR1 MNHNS, CDR2 SASEGT. With 2 bases clipped from V and 0 bases from J, the junction kept 2 bases outside the gene matches. The chain's CDR3 is CASSEYRGHSNQPQHF. CDR3 coding DNA: TGTGCCAGCAGTGAATACAGGGGGCATAGCAATCAGCCCCAGCATTTT.

The chain carries TRBV30 and TRBJ2-4; TRBD2 aligns across 7 bases. Germline V lookup: CDR1 GTSNPN, CDR2 SVGIG (reference sequence). V trimming: 0 bases; J trimming: 0 bases; junction bases outside the gene matches: 5. The CDR3 sequence is 16 residues long. The CDR3 loop reads CAWSVGSGLAKNIQYF. The CDR3 DNA follows: TGTGCCTGGAGTGTAGGTAGCGGGTTAGCCAAAAACATTCAGTACTTC. Variable domain in full (rest from reference TRBV30 and TRBJ2-4): SQTIHQWPATLVQPVGSPLSLECTVEGTSNPNLYWYRQAAGRGLQLLFYSVGIGQISSEVPQNLSASRPQDRQFILSSKKLLLSDSGFYLCAWSVGSGLAKNIQYFGAGTRLSVL.

This chain joins TRBV28 and TRBJ2-7; a possible D gene is TRBD1 (6 bases). Trimming took 4 bases from V and 5 from J, leaving 21 bases between them. CDR1 and CDR2 from the germline V gene are MDHEN and SYDVKM. The CDR3 covers 16 residues. The CDR3 nucleotides are TGTGCCAGCAGTTCCGGGGCACAGGGAAATCGGAACGAGCAGTACTTC. This translates into CASSSGAQGNRNEQYF.

This clone was observed once. This sequence joins TRBV2 and TRBJ2-1; TRBD2 agrees at 8 bases. Losses at the gene ends were 8 bases for V and 4 bases for J; bases not matched to a gene: 13. The CDR3 spans 16 residues. Germline CDR1 is SNHLY and CDR2 is FYNNEI. CDR3: CASGGPRVAGYNEQFF. The CDR3 DNA is TGTGCCAGCGGGGGACCCCGGGTAGCGGGGTACAATGAGCAGTTCTTC.

The CDR3 loop is CASSLLSAGEETQYF. Here the CDR3 DNA reads TGTGCCAGCAGCTTATTGTCGGCGGGGGAAGAGACCCAGTACTTC. The J gene is TRBJ2-5, the V gene TRBV7-2, with TRBD2 matching 7 bases. The CDR3 runs to 15 residues. The J segment lost 3 bases and the V segment lost 2 bases, leaving 6 bases of the junction unmatched. The germline V gene encodes CDR1 SGHTA and CDR2 FQGNSA.

V gene TRBV7-2 combines with J gene TRBJ2-7, with D perhaps matching TRBD1 (6 bases). CDR1 is SGHTA and CDR2 is FQGNSA in the germline V gene. V was cut by 5 bases and J by 1 base, with 15 bases left in between. The CDR3 is made up of 15 amino acids. CDR3 sequence: CASSHGWGRSYEQYF. CDR3 bases: TGTGCCAGCAGCCACGGTTGGGGGCGTTCCTACGAGCAGTACTTC.